Below are 18 T cell receptor beta chains sequenced from a single sample in a study of blood T cell repertoires in COVID-19. Repertoires were generated with immunoSEQ multiplex PCR, while TCRdb's copy carries only in-frame clones and drops some. Altogether some 270,000 clones are present, approximately 90% being singletons, with the ten largest covering approximately 2.9%. The sequencing sample was made of PBMCs or T cells enriched from blood (not recorded which). The receptors originated from a middle-aged man who had been exposed to COVID-19.

The chain employs TRBV29-1 and TRBJ1-3; D perhaps matches TRBD1 (6 bases). This CDR3 is built from 13 residues. V was cut by 7 bases and J by 4 bases, with 14 bases left in between. Looked up from germline, CDR1 is SQVTM and CDR2 is ANQGSEA. As DNA, the CDR3 is TGCAGCGCAGGAGGACAGCGCGGAAACACCATATATTTT. Protein: CSAGGQRGNTIYF.

This chain links TRBV18 with TRBJ1-1; D gene unclear. Germline values: CDR1 KGHSH, CDR2 LQKENI. The V gene lost 6 bases and the J gene lost 1 base, with 9 bases spanning the gap. The CDR3 loop spans 13 amino acids. DNA of the CDR3: TGTGCCAGCTCCCTAGGAACGAACACTGAAGCTTTCTTT. It yields the protein CASSLGTNTEAFF.

J is TRBJ2-4 and V is TRBV12-2; TRBD1 was called by the table and not checked on the DNA. TRBV12-2 counts as a pseudogene. CDR3 length: 19 residues. The DNA for the CDR3 is TGTGCAAGTCGCTTAAGTACAGGGGCAAATCGGCTCTCCAAAAACATTCAGTACTTC. Translation: CASRLSTGANRLSKNIQYF.

The chain has TRBV7-3 and TRBJ2-7, with 9 bases aligning to TRBD2. J gave up 6 bases and V 5 bases, and 11 bases lay outside the gene matches. Germline loops: CDR1 SGHTA, CDR2 FQGTGA. CDR3 size: 15 residues. CDR3 nucleotides: TGTGCCAGCAGCGAGCTAGCGGGGTCGGGAGGCGAGCAGTACTTC. Its translation: CASSELAGSGGEQYF.

The chain has TRBV5-5 and TRBJ1-3, with TRBD1 matching 9 bases. Germline V gene sequence: CDR1 SGHKS, CDR2 YYEKEE (reference sequence). The CDR3 consists of 15 residues. After removal of 2 bases from V and 5 bases from J, the junction contained 5 bases not matched to a gene. The CDR3 DNA follows: TGTGCCAGCAGCTTACAACAGGGGGCCAGAAACACCATATATTTT. Its protein product is CASSLQQGARNTIYF.

The CDR3 loop is CASSDWDRGRNTEAFF. The DNA of the CDR3 is TGTGCCAGCAGTGATTGGGACAGGGGAAGGAACACTGAAGCTTTCTTT. The chain employs TRBV28 and TRBJ1-1; TRBD1 matches 10 bases. The germline V gene encodes CDR1 MDHEN and CDR2 SYDVKM. J gave up 1 base and V 5 bases, and 7 bases lay outside the gene matches. The CDR3 loop spans 16 amino acids.

V usage is TRBV28 and J usage is TRBJ1-2; D unresolved. Trimming cost V 2 bases and J 9 bases, with 13 bases left between them. Germline values: CDR1 MDHEN, CDR2 SYDVKM. This CDR3 is built from 13 residues. The CDR3 nucleotides read TGTGCCAGCAGTTTAGGGCAGGCTGCGAGCTACACCTTC. It translates to CASSLGQAASYTF.

The V call is TRBV7-8, the J call TRBJ2-3; 10 bases line up with TRBD1. The CDR3 is 17 amino acids. With V trimmed by 5 bases and J by 0 bases, 8 bases remained unmatched. The germline gives CDR1 SGHVS, CDR2 FQNEAQ. CDR3 in DNA: TGTGCCAGCAGCCTCCGGGACAGGGGAGGAAGCACAGATACGCAGTATTTT. Protein: CASSLRDRGGSTDTQYF.

The CDR3 coding sequence is TGCGCCAGCAGCCAAGGACAGGGTTCCTACGAGCAGTACTTC. Protein: CASSQGQGSYEQYF. The chain recombines TRBV4-1 with TRBJ2-7; 7 bases line up with TRBD1. Unmatched junction bases numbered 1, after V lost 1 base and J lost 1 base. The CDR3 runs to 14 residues. Per germline, CDR1 MGHRA and CDR2 YSYEKL.

In DNA, the CDR3 is TGTGCCAGCAGCCCTTCAAGCGGGAGCTTTAATGAGCAGTTCTTC. It encodes CASSPSSGSFNEQFF. V and J are TRBV9 and TRBJ2-1; 8 bases line up with TRBD2. Losses at the gene ends were 4 bases for V and 7 bases for J; bases not matched to a gene: 10. This CDR3 region has 15 residues. Germline CDR1 reads SGDLS; CDR2 reads YYNGEE.

The rearrangement joins TRBV27 to TRBJ1-2; TRBD1 agrees at 7 bases. CDR3 length: 14 residues. Germline lookup yields CDR1 MNHEY and CDR2 SMNVEV (reference sequence). The junction had 6 bases not matched to a gene; V was cut back by 0 bases and J by 8 bases. The CDR3 spells CASSLSQTGFGYTF. The CDR3 DNA sequence: TGTGCCAGCAGTTTATCGCAGACAGGGTTCGGCTACACCTTC.

The chain carries TRBV3-1 (or the pseudogene TRBV3-2) and TRBJ2-1; 7 nucleotides line up with TRBD2. The CDR3 covers 16 residues. With V trimmed by 0 bases and J by 0 bases, 2 bases remained unmatched. CDR1 and CDR2 (germline): LGHDT, YNNKEL (reference sequence). This CDR3 is CASSQDPSGSYNEQFF. CDR3 nucleotides: TGTGCCAGCAGCCAAGATCCTAGCGGCTCCTACAATGAGCAGTTCTTC.

V gene TRBV3-1 (or the pseudogene TRBV3-2) combines with J gene TRBJ1-2; D is undetermined. This CDR3 is built from 14 residues. Trimming stripped 0 bases from V and 4 bases from J, with 9 bases between. The V gene's germline CDR1 is LGHDT and CDR2 YNNKEL (reference sequence). The CDR3 DNA reads TGTGCCAGCAGCCAAGAAGGACGGGGCTATGGCTACACCTTC. Its protein product is CASSQEGRGYGYTF.

V gene TRBV13 combines with J gene TRBJ1-1; tentatively, D is TRBD1 (6 bases). CDR3 length: 13 amino acids. Germline assignment: CDR1 PRHDT and CDR2 FYEKMQ (reference sequence). Trimming left V 4 bases short and J 3 bases short, with 9 bases between. The CDR3 sequence: CASSSQGHTEAFF. CDR3 nucleotides: TGTGCCAGCAGCTCCCAGGGGCACACTGAAGCTTTCTTT.

The chain couples TRBV24-1 to TRBJ2-3, with D possibly matching TRBD2 (5 bases). The CDR3 is 15 residues long. Germline V gives CDR1 KGHDR, CDR2 SFDVKD. Trimming took off 7 bases at V and 2 bases at J, with 15 bases between the two ends. The CDR3 DNA sequence: TGTGCCACCAGCGAAGGGAGTTCCCACACAGATACGCAGTATTTT. Amino acid sequence: CATSEGSSHTDTQYF.

This sequence joins TRBV28 and TRBJ1-1; 7 nucleotides align to TRBD1. V lost 6 bases to trimming and J lost 2 bases; unmatched junction nucleotides: 9. Germline V gene sequence: CDR1 MDHEN, CDR2 SYDVKM. The CDR3 consists of 15 residues. CDR3 in amino acids: CASSTGQLFNTEAFF. DNA for the CDR3: TGTGCCAGCAGCACGGGACAGCTATTTAACACTGAAGCTTTCTTT.

CDR3 residues: CASSSQGLAGYNEQFF. The CDR3 region has the DNA TGTGCCAGCAGCTCACAGGGACTAGCGGGTTACAATGAGCAGTTCTTC. The chain couples TRBV7-9 to TRBJ2-1; 12 bases are a match to TRBD2. The CDR3 is made up of 16 amino acids. V lost 4 bases to trimming and J lost 4 bases; unmatched junction nucleotides: 5. Germline values: CDR1 SEHNR, CDR2 FQNEAQ (reference sequence).

The V and J genes are TRBV9 and TRBJ2-5, with 13 bases lining up with TRBD2. CDR3 length: 16 amino acids. Trimming cost V 0 bases and J 5 bases; bases outside gene matches: 4. In germline, CDR1 is SGDLS, CDR2 YYNGEE. The CDR3: CASSVGTSGREETQYF. The CDR3 DNA sequence: TGTGCCAGCAGCGTAGGCACTAGCGGGAGGGAGGAGACCCAGTACTTC. The entire variable domain, with the rest obtained from reference TRBV9 and TRBJ2-5, is as follows: DSGVTQTPKHLITATGQRVTLRCSPRSGDLSVYWYQQSLDQGLQFLIQYYNGEERAKGNILERFSAQQFPDLHSELNLSSLELGDSALYFCASSVGTSGREETQYFGPGTRLLVL.